Listed below are T cell receptor beta chains from one sample, sequenced in a study of CD8 T cells in Susac syndrome. TCRdb passed the immunoSEQ multiplex PCR reads through MiXCR, listing each CDR3 protein once. Of about 430,000 distinct CDR3 sequences in the sample, 85% were seen once. The sample taken for sequencing was CD8+ T cells from PBMCs. The receptors stem from a human donor with multiple sclerosis. CDR3s include the opening cysteine and the closing phenylalanine or tryptophan. Fields, in order: J gene, D gene, clone size, V gene, CDR3 DNA, CDR3 protein. A D gene is named only where the DNA matches it firmly. Clone size is not always given. Where it is, it says once, few, many or a class for expanded clones.

TRBJ2-3 | NA | NA | TRBV30 | TGTGCCTGGAGCACAGGGACAGATACGCAGTATTTT | CAWSTGTDTQYF
TRBJ1-1 | NA | NA | TRBV7-2 | TGTGCCAGCAGCTTATCAGGGGTCTTTGAAGCTTTCTTT | CASSLSGVFEAFF
TRBJ2-3 | NA | NA | TRBV6-5 | TGTGCCAGCAGTTACTCGATGGAGAGCACAGATACGCAGTATTTT | CASSYSMESTDTQYF
TRBJ2-5 | TRBD2 | NA | TRBV10-3 | TGTGCCGTTCTCGGGACTAGCGGATACCAAGAGACCCAGTACTTC | CAVLGTSGYQETQYF
TRBJ1-3 | TRBD1 | NA | TRBV6-6 | TGTGCCAGCAGGTCACAGGGGTTCTCTGGAAACACCATATATTTT | CASRSQGFSGNTIYF
TRBJ2-1 | NA | NA | TRBV29-1 | TGCAGCGTTGAAGTGAGGGACAATGAGCAGTTCTTC | CSVEVRDNEQFF
TRBJ2-2 | NA | NA | TRBV24-1 | TGTGCCACCAGTGATTATCATGGGGAAACCACCGGGGAGCTGTTTTTT | CATSDYHGETTGELFF
TRBJ2-7 | NA | NA | TRBV5-1 | TGCGCCAGCAGCCCCTTTCCAGATAAGCTGGCTGAGCAGTACTTC | CASSPFPDKLAEQYF
TRBJ2-5 | TRBD2 | NA | TRBV11-1 | TGTGCCAGCAGCTTAGCGGGCTGGACGAGCGGGGGACATCAAGAGACCCAGTACTTC | CASSLAGWTSGGHQETQYF
TRBJ2-2 | NA | NA | TRBV28 | TGTGCCAGCAGCCTCCCCTTAGGGCACGAGAACACCGGGGAGCTGTTTTTT | CASSLPLGHENTGELFF
TRBJ1-6 | NA | NA | TRBV23-1 | TGCGCCAGCAGACCGACGGGGAGCTCCTATAATTCACCCCTCCACTTT | CASRPTGSSYNSPLHF
TRBJ2-1 | NA | NA | TRBV30 | TGTGCCTGGAGCACCGGGCCTTACAATGAGCAGTTCTTC | CAWSTGPYNEQFF
TRBJ2-2 | NA | NA | TRBV20-1 | TGCAGTGCTATCCCAACAGAAAACACCGGGGAGCTGTTTTTT | CSAIPTENTGELFF
TRBJ2-6 | NA | NA | TRBV13 | TGTGCCAGCAGCGCCGACACGGGCCCCTCTGGGGCCAACGTCCTGACTTTC | CASSADTGPSGANVLTF
TRBJ1-1 | NA | NA | TRBV4-1 | TGCGCCAGCAGCCAAGACGGGGATGAAGCTTTCTTT | CASSQDGDEAFF
TRBJ2-7 | TRBD2 | NA | TRBV4-1 | TGCGCCAGCAGCCAGATGGGGGGGGTAGGGTACGAGCAGTACTTC | CASSQMGGVGYEQYF
TRBJ2-5 | TRBD2 | NA | TRBV10-2 | TGCGCCAGCAGTGACCCGGTCCGGGAGGGTAAGGAGACCCAGTACTTC | CASSDPVREGKETQYF
TRBJ1-3 | TRBD1 | NA | TRBV9 | TGTGCCAGCAGCAGCTACCGGGACAGCTCTGGAAACACCATATATTTT | CASSSYRDSSGNTIYF
TRBJ2-2 | TRBD2 | NA | TRBV10-2 | TGCGCCAGCAGTGGGACTAGCGGGCACACCGGGGAGCTGTTTTTT | CASSGTSGHTGELFF
TRBJ2-2 | TRBD1 | NA | TRBV15 | TGTGCCACCAGCAATCAGGGGGCAAGACCCGGGGAGCTGTTTTTT | CATSNQGARPGELFF
TRBJ1-1 | NA | NA | TRBV19 | TGTGCCAGTAGCCCGGGACAAAGCGTGCACACTGAAGCTTTCTTT | CASSPGQSVHTEAFF
TRBJ2-5 | TRBD1 | NA | TRBV4-1 | TGCGCCAGCAGCCAACGCCCAGGGGGAGAGACCCAGTACTTC | CASSQRPGGETQYF
TRBJ2-1 | NA | NA | TRBV6-2/TRBV6-3 | TGTGCCAGCAGCCTCGGGATCCCAACAGATGAGCAGTTCTTC | CASSLGIPTDEQFF
TRBJ1-5 | NA | NA | TRBV21-1 | TGTGCCAGCAGCAAGGTTCCGGGAGGGGATCAGCCCCAGCATTTT | CASSKVPGGDQPQHF
TRBJ2-1 | TRBD2 | NA | TRBV2 | TGTGCCAGCAGAGGCTTAGCGGGAGGACCTATGGATGAGCAGTTCTTC | CASRGLAGGPMDEQFF
TRBJ2-7 | NA | NA | TRBV6-6 | TGTGCCAGCAGTTACTCGGCTAGCTTAGGTCTGTGGGAGCAGTACTTC | CASSYSASLGLWEQYF
TRBJ2-7 | TRBD1 | once | TRBV11-2 | TGTGCCAGCAGCGAAAAGTATAGGACAGGACCTCTCTCCTACGAGCAGTACTTC | CASSEKYRTGPLSYEQYF